Following are 27 T cell receptor beta chains from one sample sequenced in a study of blood T cell repertoires in COVID-19. Sequencing used immunoSEQ multiplex PCR; TCRdb keeps in-frame clones, though not all of them. The top ten clones hold less than 3% of a sample with around 270,000 clones, approximately 87% of them seen once. Input material: peripheral blood. These receptors all come from a woman between 45 and 65 years old with acute or convalescent COVID-19.

V and J are TRBV12-3 or TRBV12-4 and TRBJ2-5; D possibly corresponds to TRBD2 (6 bases). V was cut by 4 bases and J by 2 bases, with 8 bases left in between. This CDR3 has 13 amino acids. CDR3 DNA: TGTGCCAGCAGTTGGGGGACTCAAGAGACCCAGTACTTC. Its translation is CASSWGTQETQYF.

V gene TRBV19 combines with J gene TRBJ2-5, with 8 bases identical to TRBD2. From germline, CDR1 is LNHDA and CDR2 SQIVND (reference sequence). V was pared by 3 bases and J by 3 bases, with 6 bases of the junction left unmatched. The CDR3 contains 15 residues. CDR3 sequence reads: CASSIVTSGKETQYF. The DNA for the CDR3 is TGTGCCAGTAGTATCGTTACTAGCGGCAAAGAGACCCAGTACTTC.

The V gene is TRBV19, the J gene TRBJ2-7; possible D gene TRBD1, 5 bases. The V gene's germline CDR1 is LNHDA and CDR2 SQIVND (reference sequence). Trimming cost V 3 bases and J 0 bases, with 12 bases left between them. This CDR3 is built from 15 residues. CDR3 in amino acids: CASSIGSGPSYEQYF. CDR3 nucleotide sequence: TGTGCCAGTAGTATCGGATCAGGGCCCTCCTACGAGCAGTACTTC.

The genes are TRBV11-2 and TRBJ2-5, with D uncertain. The CDR3 extends over 17 amino acids. The germline V gene encodes CDR1 SGHAT and CDR2 FQNNGV. V gave up 1 base and J gave up 1 base, with 16 bases separating them. The CDR3 protein is CASSLGPDISSQETQYF. CDR3 DNA: TGTGCCAGCAGCTTAGGTCCCGACATTTCTTCCCAAGAGACCCAGTACTTC.

This clone was observed once. The chain has TRBV28 and TRBJ1-3, with D perhaps matching TRBD1 (6 bases). In germline, CDR1 is MDHEN, CDR2 SYDVKM. This CDR3 is 17 amino acids long. Deletions cut 2 bases from V and 0 bases from J, with 14 bases between. DNA for the CDR3: TGTGCCAGCAGTTTACCTGGGACACTTATCTCTGGAAACACCATATATTTT. Translation: CASSLPGTLISGNTIYF.

V is TRBV11-3 and J is TRBJ2-1; D possibly corresponds to TRBD1 (5 bases). The V gene's germline CDR1 is SGHNT and CDR2 YENEEA. The ends were cut back, 2 bases at V and 2 bases at J, with 16 bases in the middle. The CDR3 extends over 17 amino acids. The CDR3 sequence: CASSLSRQGRTYNEQFF. CDR3 DNA sequence: TGTGCCAGCAGCTTATCGAGGCAGGGCCGGACCTACAATGAGCAGTTCTTC.

The chain combines TRBV5-1 with TRBJ2-1; D is perhaps TRBD2 (6 bases). This CDR3 is built from 16 residues. CDR1 is SGHRS and CDR2 is YFSETQ in the germline V gene. Trimming left V 3 bases short and J 0 bases short, with 13 bases between. The CDR3 DNA sequence: TGCGCCAGCAGCTGGGCTAGCGCGAGCTCCTACAATGAGCAGTTCTTC. Amino acid sequence: CASSWASASSYNEQFF. Variable domain in full (rest from reference TRBV5-1 and TRBJ2-1): KAGVTQTPRYLIKTRGQQVTLSCSPISGHRSVSWYQQTPGQGLQFLFEYFSETQRNKGNFPGRFSGRQFSNSRSEMNVSTLELGDSALYLCASSWASASSYNEQFFGPGTRLTVL.

The chain is built from TRBV28 and TRBJ1-2; D is unclear. The V end lost 4 bases, the J end lost 5 bases, and 8 bases lay between the germline ends. CDR1 and CDR2 from the germline V gene are MDHEN and SYDVKM. This CDR3 is built from 12 residues. The CDR3 DNA sequence: TGTGCCAGCAGTTCACTCCCTTATGGCTACACCTTC. This codes for CASSSLPYGYTF.

This rearrangement joins TRBV5-1 to TRBJ2-3, with D uncertain. V gave up 2 bases and J gave up 1 base, with 8 bases separating them. The CDR3 has 14 amino acids. The germline V gene has CDR1 SGHRS and CDR2 YFSETQ. The CDR3 region has the DNA TGCGCCAGCAGCTTTGGCATCCGCACAGATACGCAGTATTTT. Its translation: CASSFGIRTDTQYF.

This clone appeared a single time. The chain carries TRBV10-3 and TRBJ2-1; TRBD1 might be the D (5 bases). Germline CDR1 reads ENHRY; CDR2 reads SYGVKD. V dropped 1 base and J dropped 5 bases, with 15 bases sitting between them. The CDR3 loop spans 16 amino acids. Here the CDR3 DNA reads TGTGCCATCAGTGAGTGGGCAGGGTCGGCCGACAATGAGCAGTTCTTC. Its protein product is CAISEWAGSADNEQFF.

The V and J genes are TRBV18 and TRBJ1-6, with 10 bases fitting TRBD1. The CDR3 has 14 amino acids. V was pared by 6 bases and J by 10 bases, with 6 bases of the junction left unmatched. Germline CDR1 is KGHSH and CDR2 is LQKENI. The CDR3 DNA is TGTGCCAGCTCCCAAGGACAGGGGGGATCACCCCTCCACTTT. Translation: CASSQGQGGSPLHF.

The chain recombines TRBV27 with TRBJ2-1, with TRBD1 matching 8 bases. V shed 1 base and J 10 bases; nucleotides not matched to a gene: 9. This CDR3 is built from 15 residues. The V gene's germline CDR1 is MNHEY and CDR2 SMNVEV (reference sequence). The CDR3 region has the DNA TGTGCCAGCAGTTTATGGGGACAGGCCAGGGGCGAGCAGTTCTTC. Protein sequence: CASSLWGQARGEQFF.

This chain links TRBV5-4 with TRBJ2-7, with 10 bases lining up with TRBD2. The trim removed 3 bases at V and 2 bases at J, leaving 8 bases unmatched. Germline V gene data show CDR1 as SGHNT and CDR2 as YYREEE (reference sequence). This CDR3 is built from 16 residues. CDR3 coding DNA: TGTGCCAGCAGCTCGGGGGGCAGCGGGAGGGCCTACGAGCAGTACTTC. This sequence encodes CASSSGGSGRAYEQYF.

The genes are TRBV6-5 and TRBJ2-1; TRBD1 agrees at 7 bases. The germline gives CDR1 MNHEY, CDR2 SVGAGI. The J segment lost 3 bases and the V segment lost 2 bases, leaving 1 base of the junction unmatched. This CDR3 comprises 14 residues. In DNA form, the CDR3 reads TGTGCCAGCAGTTACGGGACAGTCTACAATGAGCAGTTCTTC. This sequence encodes CASSYGTVYNEQFF.

V gene TRBV19 combines with J gene TRBJ1-6; 9 positions match TRBD1. Germline-derived CDR1 and CDR2 are LNHDA and SQIVND (reference sequence). The CDR3 loop spans 15 amino acids. Losses at the gene ends were 5 bases for V and 7 bases for J; bases not matched to a gene: 6. CDR3 in DNA: TGTGCCAGTAGTTCAGGGACAGGGTGGAATTCACCCCTCCACTTT. Translated: CASSSGTGWNSPLHF.

The chain has TRBV28 and TRBJ2-1, with 9 bases identical to TRBD1. The CDR3 is 14 amino acids. CDR1 and CDR2 from the germline V gene are MDHEN and SYDVKM. With V trimmed by 5 bases and J by 8 bases, 7 bases remained unmatched. CDR3 nucleotides: TGTGCCAGCAGTGCCGGGACAGGGTTGGATGAGCAGTTCTTC. Its translation: CASSAGTGLDEQFF.

J is TRBJ1-2 and V is TRBV30; 7 bases align to TRBD1. The CDR3 has 12 amino acids. Germline CDR1 reads GTSNPN; CDR2 reads SVGIG (reference sequence). Losses at the gene ends were 3 bases for V and 8 bases for J; bases not matched to a gene: 6. CDR3 nucleotide sequence: TGTGCCTGGAGCCGGACAGGAATCGGCTACACCTTC. This encodes CAWSRTGIGYTF.

The J gene is TRBJ2-5, the V gene TRBV5-1, with TRBD1 matching over 8 bases. The CDR3 is 15 residues long. Germline V gives CDR1 SGHRS, CDR2 YFSETQ. With 3 bases clipped from V and 5 bases from J, the junction kept 9 bases outside the gene matches. The CDR3 nucleotides are TGCGCCAGCAGCTCTAGACAGGGGAGAGGGGAGACCCAGTACTTC. Its translation is CASSSRQGRGETQYF.

V usage is TRBV15 and J usage is TRBJ1-4, with D perhaps matching TRBD1 (5 bases). Trimming pared 6 bases from V and 8 bases from J, leaving 16 bases between. Germline CDR1 reads LNHNV; CDR2 reads YYDKDF (reference sequence). The CDR3 extends over 14 amino acids. CDR3 nucleotide sequence: TGTGCCACCAGTCGCGGCGGCGCAGGGGAAAAACTGTTTTTT. Its translation: CATSRGGAGEKLFF.

The rearrangement uses TRBV29-1 and TRBJ2-5; 11 bases map to TRBD2. The germline gives CDR1 SQVTM, CDR2 ANQGSEA. CDR3 length: 16 residues. J lost 4 bases, V lost 3 bases, and 10 bases had no gene match. In nucleotides, the CDR3 is TGCAGCGTTGATGCCCTAGCGGGAGGAAGGACAGAGACCCAGTACTTC. The encoded protein is CSVDALAGGRTETQYF.

This clone was picked up one time. The rearrangement joins TRBV5-1 to TRBJ1-2, with 7 bases identical to TRBD1. Losses at the gene ends were 0 bases for V and 4 bases for J; bases not matched to a gene: 9. In germline, CDR1 is SGHRS, CDR2 YFSETQ. The CDR3 is 16 residues long. The CDR3 DNA reads as TGCGCCAGCAGCTTGGCCGGGACAGTTAAAATCTATGGCTACACCTTC. Translating gives CASSLAGTVKIYGYTF.

The chain employs TRBV19 and TRBJ1-2; 7 nucleotides line up with TRBD1. Unmatched junction bases numbered 7, after V lost 3 bases and J lost 6 bases. The CDR3 covers 14 residues. CDR1 and CDR2 (germline): LNHDA, SQIVND (reference sequence). This CDR3 reads CASSIRDRIDGYTF. CDR3 DNA: TGTGCCAGTAGTATCCGGGACAGAATAGATGGCTACACCTTC.

The V call is TRBV18, the J call TRBJ2-3, with D possibly being TRBD1 (5 bases). V was trimmed by 3 bases and J by 4 bases, leaving 11 bases between them. The CDR3 runs 14 residues. Germline V gives CDR1 KGHSH, CDR2 LQKENI. CDR3 coding DNA: TGTGCCAGCTCACCGCAGGGCCCTTCAGATACGCAGTATTTT. This gives the protein CASSPQGPSDTQYF.

The chain carries TRBV4-2 and TRBJ1-5; 8 nucleotides match TRBD1. This CDR3 is 20 amino acids long. The germline CDR1 and CDR2 sequences are LGHNA and YNFKEQ. The V segment lost 0 bases and the J segment 0 bases; nucleotides outside the gene matches: 13. CDR3 residues: CASSQEPGQGLAYSNQPQHF. CDR3 DNA: TGTGCCAGCAGCCAAGAGCCAGGACAGGGCCTTGCTTATAGCAATCAGCCCCAGCATTTT.

The rearrangement uses TRBV28 and TRBJ1-2; 8 bases are shared with TRBD1. The trim removed 5 bases at V and 3 bases at J, leaving 5 bases unmatched. The germline V gene encodes CDR1 MDHEN and CDR2 SYDVKM. The CDR3 is made up of 14 amino acids. Here the CDR3 DNA reads TGTGCCAGCAGTACGACAGGGGCTCACTATGGCTACACCTTC. Amino acid sequence: CASSTTGAHYGYTF.

The rearrangement joins TRBV27 to TRBJ1-2; D call uncertain. V was cut by 4 bases and J by 3 bases, with 12 bases left in between. CDR3 length: 14 residues. CDR1 and CDR2 (germline): MNHEY, SMNVEV (reference sequence). CDR3 residues: CASSSAGNDYGYTF. DNA of the CDR3: TGTGCCAGCAGTTCGGCCGGGAACGACTATGGCTACACCTTC.

The chain carries TRBV5-1 and TRBJ1-4; 7 positions agree with TRBD1. The CDR3 spans 16 residues. Germline V lookup: CDR1 SGHRS, CDR2 YFSETQ. V lost 4 bases, J lost 2 bases, and 8 bases stayed unmatched. CDR3: CASSRPGQTTNEKLFF. The CDR3 DNA is TGCGCCAGCAGCAGGCCGGGACAGACGACTAATGAAAAACTGTTTTTT.